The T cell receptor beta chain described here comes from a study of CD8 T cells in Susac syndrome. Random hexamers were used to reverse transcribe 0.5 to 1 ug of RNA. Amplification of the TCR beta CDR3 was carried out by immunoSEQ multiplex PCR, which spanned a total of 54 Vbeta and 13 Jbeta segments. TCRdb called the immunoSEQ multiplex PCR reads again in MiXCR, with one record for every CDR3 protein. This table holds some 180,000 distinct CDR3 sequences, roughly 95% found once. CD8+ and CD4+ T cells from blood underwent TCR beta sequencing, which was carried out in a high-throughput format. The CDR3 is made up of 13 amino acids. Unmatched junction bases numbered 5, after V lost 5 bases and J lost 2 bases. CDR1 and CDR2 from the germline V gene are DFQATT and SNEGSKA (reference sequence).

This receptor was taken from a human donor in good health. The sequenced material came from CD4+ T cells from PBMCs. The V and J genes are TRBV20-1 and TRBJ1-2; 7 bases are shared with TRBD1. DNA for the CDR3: TGCAGTGCTCAGACAGGGAAAAACTATGGCTACACCTTC. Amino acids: CSAQTGKNYGYTF.